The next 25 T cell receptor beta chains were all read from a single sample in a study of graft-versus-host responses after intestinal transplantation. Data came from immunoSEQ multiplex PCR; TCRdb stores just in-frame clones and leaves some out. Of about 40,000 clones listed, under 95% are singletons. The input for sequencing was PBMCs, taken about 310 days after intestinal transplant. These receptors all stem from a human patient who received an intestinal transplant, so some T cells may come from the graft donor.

The chain's CDR3 is CASSLDRLMGLVDNEQFF. The DNA of the CDR3 is TGTGCCAGCAGCTTGGACAGGTTGATGGGCCTGGTTGACAATGAGCAGTTCTTC. V usage is TRBV13 and J usage is TRBJ2-1; TRBD1 matches at 7 bases. Per germline, CDR1 PRHDT and CDR2 FYEKMQ (reference sequence). The V gene end was trimmed by 3 bases and the J gene end by 5 bases; junction bases not matched to a gene: 16. This CDR3 is 18 amino acids long. Variable domain in full (rest from reference TRBV13 and TRBJ2-1): AAGVIQSPRHLIKEKRETATLKCYPIPRHDTVYWYQQGPGQDPQFLISFYEKMQSDKGSIPDRFSAQQFSDYHSELNMSSLELGDSALYFCASSLDRLMGLVDNEQFFGPGTRLTVL.

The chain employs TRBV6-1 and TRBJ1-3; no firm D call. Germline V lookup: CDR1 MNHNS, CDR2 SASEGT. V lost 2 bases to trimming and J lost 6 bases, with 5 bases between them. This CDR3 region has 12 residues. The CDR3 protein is CASSEYENTIYF. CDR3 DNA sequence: TGTGCCAGCAGTGAATACGAAAACACCATATATTTT.

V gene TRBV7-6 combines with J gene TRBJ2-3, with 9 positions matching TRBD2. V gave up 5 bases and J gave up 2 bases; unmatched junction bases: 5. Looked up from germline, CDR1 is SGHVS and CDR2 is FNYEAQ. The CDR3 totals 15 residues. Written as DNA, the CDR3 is TGTGCCAGCAGCCCATTAGCGGGAGCCACAGATACGCAGTATTTT. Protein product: CASSPLAGATDTQYF.

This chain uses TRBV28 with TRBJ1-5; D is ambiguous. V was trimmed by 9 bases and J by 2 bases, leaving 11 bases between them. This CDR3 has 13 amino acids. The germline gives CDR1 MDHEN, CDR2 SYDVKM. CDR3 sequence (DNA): TGTGCCAGTCATCGGGGTGGCAATCAGCCCCAGCATTTT. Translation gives CASHRGGNQPQHF.

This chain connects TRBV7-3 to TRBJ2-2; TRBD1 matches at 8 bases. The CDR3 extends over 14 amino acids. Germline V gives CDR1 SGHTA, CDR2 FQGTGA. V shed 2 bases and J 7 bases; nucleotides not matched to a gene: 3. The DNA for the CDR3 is TGTGCCAGCAGCTTAGGCGGGACAGGCGGGGAGCTGTTTTTT. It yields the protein CASSLGGTGGELFF.

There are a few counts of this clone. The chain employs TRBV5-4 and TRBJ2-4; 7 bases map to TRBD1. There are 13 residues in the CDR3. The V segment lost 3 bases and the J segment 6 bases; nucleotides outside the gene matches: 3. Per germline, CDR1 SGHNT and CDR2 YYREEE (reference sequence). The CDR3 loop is CASSSTGANIQYF. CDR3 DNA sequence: TGTGCCAGCAGCTCAACAGGGGCAAACATTCAGTACTTC.

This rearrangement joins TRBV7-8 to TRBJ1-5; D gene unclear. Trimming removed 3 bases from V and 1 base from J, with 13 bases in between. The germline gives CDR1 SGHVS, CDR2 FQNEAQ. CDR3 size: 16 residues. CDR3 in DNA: TGTGCCAGCAGCTTGAGACCCCTTCGGAGCAATCAGCCCCAGCATTTT. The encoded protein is CASSLRPLRSNQPQHF.

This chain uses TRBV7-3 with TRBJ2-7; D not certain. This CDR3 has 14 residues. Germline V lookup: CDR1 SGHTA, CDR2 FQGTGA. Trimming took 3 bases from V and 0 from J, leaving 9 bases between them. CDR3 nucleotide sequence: TGTGCCAGCAGCTTCGGCGGCTTCTCCTACGAGCAGTACTTC. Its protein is CASSFGGFSYEQYF.

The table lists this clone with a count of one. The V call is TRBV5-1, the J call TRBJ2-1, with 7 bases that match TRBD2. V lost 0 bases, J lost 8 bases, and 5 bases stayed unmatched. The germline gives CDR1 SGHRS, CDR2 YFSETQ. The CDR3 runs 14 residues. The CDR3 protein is CASSLGGRGDEQFF. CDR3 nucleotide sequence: TGCGCCAGCAGCTTGGGCGGGAGAGGGGATGAGCAGTTCTTC.

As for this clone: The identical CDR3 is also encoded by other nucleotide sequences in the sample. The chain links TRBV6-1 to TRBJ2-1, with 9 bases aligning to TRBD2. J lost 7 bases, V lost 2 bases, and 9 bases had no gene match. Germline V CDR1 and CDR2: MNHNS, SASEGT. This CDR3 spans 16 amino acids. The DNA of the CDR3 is TGTGCCAGCAGTGAACCGGGACTAGCCTTCTATAATGAGCAGTTCTTC. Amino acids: CASSEPGLAFYNEQFF.

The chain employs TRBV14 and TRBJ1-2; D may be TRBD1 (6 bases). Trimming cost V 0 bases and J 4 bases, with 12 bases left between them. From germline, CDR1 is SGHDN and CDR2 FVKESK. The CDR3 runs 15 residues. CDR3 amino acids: CASSQDTRGFYGYTF. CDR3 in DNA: TGTGCCAGCAGCCAAGATACCAGGGGATTCTATGGCTACACCTTC.

The CDR3 region has the DNA TGTGCCAGCAGCGACAGGGAGGGTTGGGTGAATGAGCAGTTCTTC. Translated: CASSDREGWVNEQFF. The V gene is TRBV6-1, the J gene TRBJ2-1; D is perhaps TRBD1 or TRBD2 (7 bases each). The CDR3 has 15 amino acids. With 6 bases removed from V and 7 bases from J, the gap between germline ends came to 19 bases. Germline CDR1 is MNHNS and CDR2 is SASEGT.

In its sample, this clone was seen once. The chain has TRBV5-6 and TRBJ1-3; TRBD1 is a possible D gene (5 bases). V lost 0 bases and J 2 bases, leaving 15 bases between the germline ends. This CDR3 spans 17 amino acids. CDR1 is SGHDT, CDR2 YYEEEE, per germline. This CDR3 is CASSLGAAQGPGNTIYF. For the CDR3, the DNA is TGTGCCAGCAGCTTGGGGGCAGCCCAGGGCCCTGGAAACACCATATATTTT.

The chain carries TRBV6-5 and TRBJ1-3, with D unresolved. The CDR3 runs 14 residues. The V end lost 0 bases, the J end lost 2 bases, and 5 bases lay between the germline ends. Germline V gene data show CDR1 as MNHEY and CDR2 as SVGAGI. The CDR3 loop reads CASSYSSTGNTIYF. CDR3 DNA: TGTGCCAGCAGTTACTCGAGTACTGGAAACACCATATATTTT.

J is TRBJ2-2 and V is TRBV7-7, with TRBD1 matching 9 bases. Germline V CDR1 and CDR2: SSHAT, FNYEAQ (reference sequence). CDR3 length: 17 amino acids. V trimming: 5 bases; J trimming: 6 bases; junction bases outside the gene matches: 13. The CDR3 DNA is TGTGCCAGCAGCCCTACAGGGGGCGCTTTTCGGTCCGGGGAGCTGTTTTTT. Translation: CASSPTGGAFRSGELFF.

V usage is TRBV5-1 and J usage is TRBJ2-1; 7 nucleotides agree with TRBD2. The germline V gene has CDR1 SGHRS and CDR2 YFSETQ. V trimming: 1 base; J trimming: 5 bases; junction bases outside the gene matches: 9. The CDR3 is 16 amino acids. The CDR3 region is CASSLLADRPNNEQFF. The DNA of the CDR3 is TGCGCCAGCAGCTTGCTAGCGGACCGGCCGAACAATGAGCAGTTCTTC.

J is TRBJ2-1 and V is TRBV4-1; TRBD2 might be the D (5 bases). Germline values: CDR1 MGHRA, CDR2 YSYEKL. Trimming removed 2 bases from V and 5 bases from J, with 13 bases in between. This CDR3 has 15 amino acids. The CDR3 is CASSQLTPGNNEQFF. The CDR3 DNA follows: TGCGCCAGCAGCCAATTAACGCCGGGGAACAATGAGCAGTTCTTC.

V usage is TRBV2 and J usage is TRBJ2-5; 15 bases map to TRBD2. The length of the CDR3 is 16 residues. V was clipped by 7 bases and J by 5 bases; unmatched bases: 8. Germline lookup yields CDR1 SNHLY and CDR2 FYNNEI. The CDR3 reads CASKRTSGGAGETQYF. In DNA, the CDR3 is TGTGCCAGCAAGCGGACTAGCGGGGGGGCAGGGGAGACCCAGTACTTC.

CDR3: CASSGPPIETQYF. CDR3 in DNA: TGCGCCAGCAGTGGCCCCCCGATAGAGACCCAGTACTTC. The chain uses TRBV10-2 and TRBJ2-5, with D uncertain. Germline CDR1 and CDR2: WSHSY and SAAADI. Trimming cost V 4 bases and J 4 bases, with 10 bases left between them. The length of the CDR3 is 13 residues.

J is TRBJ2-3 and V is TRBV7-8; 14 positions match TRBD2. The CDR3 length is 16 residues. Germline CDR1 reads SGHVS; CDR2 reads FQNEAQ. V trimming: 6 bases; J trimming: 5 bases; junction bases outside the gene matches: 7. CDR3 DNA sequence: TGTGCCAGCAGGTTTGGGACTAGCGGGAGAAAAGATACGCAGTATTTT. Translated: CASRFGTSGRKDTQYF.

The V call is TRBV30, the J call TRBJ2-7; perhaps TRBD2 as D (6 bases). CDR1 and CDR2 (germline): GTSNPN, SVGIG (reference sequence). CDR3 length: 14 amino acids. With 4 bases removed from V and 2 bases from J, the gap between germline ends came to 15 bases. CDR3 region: CAWIGLGGTYEQYF. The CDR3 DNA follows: TGTGCCTGGATAGGGCTGGGGGGAACCTACGAGCAGTACTTC.

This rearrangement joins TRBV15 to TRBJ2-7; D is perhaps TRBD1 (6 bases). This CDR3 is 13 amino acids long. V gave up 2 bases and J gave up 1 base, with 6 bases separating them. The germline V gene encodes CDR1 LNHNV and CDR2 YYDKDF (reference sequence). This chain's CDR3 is CATSRQGSYEQYF. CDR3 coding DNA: TGTGCCACCAGCAGACAGGGGTCCTACGAGCAGTACTTC. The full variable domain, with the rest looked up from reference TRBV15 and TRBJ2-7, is DAMVIQNPRYQVTQFGKPVTLSCSQTLNHNVMYWYQQKSSQAPKLLFHYYDKDFNNEADTPDNFQSRRPNTSFCFLDIRSPGLGDTAMYLCATSRQGSYEQYFGPGTRLTVT.

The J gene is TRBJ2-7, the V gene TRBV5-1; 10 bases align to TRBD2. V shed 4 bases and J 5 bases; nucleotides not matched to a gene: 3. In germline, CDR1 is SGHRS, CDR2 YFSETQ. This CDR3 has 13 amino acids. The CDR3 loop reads CASSLAGEDEQYF. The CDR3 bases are TGCGCCAGCAGCCTAGCGGGAGAAGACGAGCAGTACTTC. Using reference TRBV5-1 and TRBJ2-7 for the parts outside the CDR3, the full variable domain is KAGVTQTPRYLIKTRGQQVTLSCSPISGHRSVSWYQQTPGQGLQFLFEYFSETQRNKGNFPGRFSGRQFSNSRSEMNVSTLELGDSALYLCASSLAGEDEQYFGPGTRLTVT.

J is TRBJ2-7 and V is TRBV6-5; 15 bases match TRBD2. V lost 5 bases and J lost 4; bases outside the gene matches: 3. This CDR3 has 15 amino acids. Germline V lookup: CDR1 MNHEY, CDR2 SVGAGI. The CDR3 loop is CASSRTSGGAYEQYF. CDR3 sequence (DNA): TGTGCCAGCAGTCGGACTAGCGGGGGGGCTTACGAGCAGTACTTC.

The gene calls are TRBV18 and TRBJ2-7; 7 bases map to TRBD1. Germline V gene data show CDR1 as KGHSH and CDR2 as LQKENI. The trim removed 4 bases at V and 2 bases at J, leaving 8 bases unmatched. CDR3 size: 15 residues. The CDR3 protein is CASSRGQATTYEQYF. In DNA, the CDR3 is TGTGCCAGCTCACGCGGACAGGCGACAACCTACGAGCAGTACTTC.